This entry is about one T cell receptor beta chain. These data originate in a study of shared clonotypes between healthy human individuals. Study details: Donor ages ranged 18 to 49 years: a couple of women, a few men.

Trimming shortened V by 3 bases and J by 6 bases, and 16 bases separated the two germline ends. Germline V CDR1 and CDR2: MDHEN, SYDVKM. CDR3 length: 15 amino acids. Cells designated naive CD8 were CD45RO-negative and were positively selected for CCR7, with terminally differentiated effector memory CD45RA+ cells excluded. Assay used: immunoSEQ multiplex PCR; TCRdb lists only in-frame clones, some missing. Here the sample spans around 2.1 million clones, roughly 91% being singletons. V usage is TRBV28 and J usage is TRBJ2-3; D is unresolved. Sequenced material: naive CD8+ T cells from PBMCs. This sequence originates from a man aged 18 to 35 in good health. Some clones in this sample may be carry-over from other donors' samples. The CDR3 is CASSLIRPAVDTQYF. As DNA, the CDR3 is TGTGCCAGCAGTTTGATCAGGCCCGCCGTCGATACGCAGTATTTT. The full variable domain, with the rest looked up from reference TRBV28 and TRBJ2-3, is DVKVTQSSRYLVKRTGEKVFLECVQDMDHENMFWYRQDPGLGLRLIYFSYDVKMKEKGDIPEGYSVSREKKERFSLILESASTNQTSMYLCASSLIRPAVDTQYFGPGTRLTVL.